What follows are 17 T cell receptor beta chains derived from one specimen sequenced in a study of blood T cell repertoires in COVID-19 (dated by TCRdb to the early 2020s). To prepare the library, the immunoSEQ multiplex PCR assay was applied. Sourced from immuneACCESS, this table was stored by TCRdb with only in-frame sequences that have V and J called. A share of the clones is absent; for the studies checked, an unresolved V gene accounts for under half, and the remainder has no known explanation. The sample profile shows about 270,000 clones; 89% of them were found once. Of the sample, less than 2% falls within the top ten clones. Sequenced input: PBMCs or T cells enriched from blood (not recorded which). Source of these receptors: a woman between 55 and 75 years old who had recovered from COVID-19.

CDR3: CALSPGLANEQFF. In DNA form, the CDR3 reads TGTGCCCTCTCCCCGGGACTAGCAAATGAGCAGTTCTTC. This sequence joins TRBV10-3 and TRBJ2-1; 9 bases agree with TRBD2. CDR1 and CDR2 from the germline V gene are ENHRY and SYGVKD. This CDR3 contains 13 residues. With 11 bases clipped from V and 7 bases from J, the junction kept 9 bases outside the gene matches.

The genes are TRBV3-1 (or the pseudogene TRBV3-2) and TRBJ2-5, with 12 bases matching TRBD2. This CDR3 has 16 amino acids. V shed 0 bases, J shed 5 bases, and the junction held 4 bases outside the gene matches. Germline V CDR1 and CDR2: LGHDT, YNNKEL (reference sequence). The CDR3 region has the DNA TGTGCCAGCAGCCAAGATCGGCTAGCGGGGGGGGAGACCCAGTACTTC. This sequence encodes CASSQDRLAGGETQYF.

CDR3 DNA: TGTGCCAGCAGCGTAGGTGGAGGACAGTATGGCTACACCTTC. Protein product: CASSVGGGQYGYTF. The rearrangement uses TRBV9 and TRBJ1-2; possibly TRBD1 for D (6 bases). Trimming took 0 bases from V and 5 from J, leaving 11 bases between them. CDR1 is SGDLS, CDR2 YYNGEE, per germline. The CDR3 runs 14 residues. Full variable domain (missing parts from reference TRBV9 and TRBJ1-2): DSGVTQTPKHLITATGQRVTLRCSPRSGDLSVYWYQQSLDQGLQFLIQYYNGEERAKGNILERFSAQQFPDLHSELNLSSLELGDSALYFCASSVGGGQYGYTFGSGTRLTVV.

The chain joins TRBV21-1 to TRBJ1-5. TRBV21-1 is a pseudogene. The CDR3 has 8 residues. The CDR3 region is CASSISHF. The CDR3 bases are TGTGCCAGCAGCATCTCGCATTTT.

This clone was picked up one time. The chain is built from TRBV6-5 and TRBJ1-5, with a tentative D call TRBD1 (6 bases). Germline V gene lookup returns CDR1 MNHEY and CDR2 SVGAGI. The CDR3 has 13 amino acids. V lost 8 bases to trimming and J lost 5 bases, with 13 bases between them. The DNA for the CDR3 is TGTGCCAGCTTACGGGACACCCATCAGCCCCAGCATTTT. It encodes CASLRDTHQPQHF.

This chain links TRBV24-1 with TRBJ2-7; perhaps TRBD1 as D (6 bases). Trimming removed 3 bases at V and 3 bases at J, with 14 bases between. The CDR3 length is 15 residues. The germline V gene has CDR1 KGHDR and CDR2 SFDVKD. DNA for the CDR3: TGTGCCACCAGTGATCCTGGGGGCGGCCGCTACGAGCAGTACTTC. This encodes CATSDPGGGRYEQYF.

The chain is built from TRBV3-1 (or the pseudogene TRBV3-2) and TRBJ2-5; D possibly corresponds to TRBD2 (5 bases). Trimming cost V 4 bases and J 5 bases, with 20 bases left between them. Germline V gene lookup returns CDR1 LGHDT and CDR2 YNNKEL (reference sequence). The length of the CDR3 is 16 residues. This CDR3 reads CASSPQDSPSRETQYF. The CDR3 DNA follows: TGTGCCAGCAGCCCGCAGGACTCGCCGAGTCGGGAGACCCAGTACTTC.

In its sample, this clone was seen once. This chain uses TRBV30 with TRBJ1-1, with TRBD1 matching over 8 bases. The J segment lost 1 base and the V segment lost 3 bases, leaving 7 bases of the junction unmatched. Germline CDR1 is GTSNPN and CDR2 is SVGIG (reference sequence). The CDR3 extends over 15 amino acids. Here the CDR3 DNA reads TGTGCCTGGAGACGTCTCGACAGGGGGAACACTGAAGCTTTCTTT. Its translation is CAWRRLDRGNTEAFF.

The rearrangement links TRBV2 to TRBJ1-2; maybe TRBD1 (6 bases). Trimming removed 7 bases from V and 4 bases from J, with 16 bases in between. The CDR3 loop spans 14 amino acids. Per germline, CDR1 SNHLY and CDR2 FYNNEI. CDR3: CASIYRVGSYGYTF. In DNA form, the CDR3 reads TGTGCCAGCATCTACAGGGTTGGTAGCTATGGCTACACCTTC.

CDR3: CASSSGLAGGPGEQFF. CDR3 in DNA: TGCGCCAGCAGCTCAGGACTAGCGGGAGGGCCGGGTGAGCAGTTCTTC. The V call is TRBV5-1, the J call TRBJ2-1; 15 bases match TRBD2. V trimming: 3 bases; J trimming: 9 bases; junction bases outside the gene matches: 7. Germline V gene sequence: CDR1 SGHRS, CDR2 YFSETQ. The CDR3 has 16 amino acids.

The rearrangement links TRBV3-1 (or the pseudogene TRBV3-2) to TRBJ2-1, with 12 bases identical to TRBD2. CDR3 length: 14 amino acids. Per germline, CDR1 LGHDT and CDR2 YNNKEL (reference sequence). V dropped 8 bases and J dropped 9; count of bases not matched to a gene: 8. The CDR3 region is CASATSGGLGEQFF. CDR3 coding DNA: TGTGCCAGCGCGACTAGCGGGGGCCTGGGTGAGCAGTTCTTC.

The chain links TRBV18 to TRBJ2-3; the match to TRBD2 covers 11 bases. V shed 6 bases and J 3 bases; nucleotides not matched to a gene: 5. Looked up from germline, CDR1 is KGHSH and CDR2 is LQKENI. CDR3 length: 15 residues. The CDR3 spells CASSYTSGSTDTQYF. For the CDR3, the DNA is TGTGCCAGCTCCTATACTAGCGGGAGTACAGATACGCAGTATTTT. Full variable domain (remainder filled in from reference TRBV18 and TRBJ2-3): NAGVMQNPRHLVRRRGQEARLRCSPMKGHSHVYWYRQLPEEGLKFMVYLQKENIIDESGMPKERFSAEFPKEGPSILRIQQVVRGDSAAYFCASSYTSGSTDTQYFGPGTRLTVL.

This clone was counted once. The genes are TRBV19 and TRBJ1-2; D is perhaps TRBD1 (5 bases). The CDR3 has 13 amino acids. Trimming stripped 7 bases from V and 4 bases from J, with 13 bases between. In germline, CDR1 is LNHDA, CDR2 SQIVND (reference sequence). This chain's CDR3 is CASIGRGIYGYTF. CDR3 sequence (DNA): TGTGCCAGTATAGGGAGGGGAATCTATGGCTACACCTTC. The full variable domain, its missing parts supplied by reference TRBV19 and TRBJ1-2, is DGGITQSPKYLFRKEGQNVTLSCEQNLNHDAMYWYRQDPGQGLRLIYYSQIVNDFQKGDIAEGYSVSREKKESFPLTVTSAQKNPTAFYLCASIGRGIYGYTFGSGTRLTVV.

The V call is TRBV7-2, the J call TRBJ2-2; no definite D call. The V end was cut by 0 bases, the J end by 6 bases, with 5 bases between. Germline-derived CDR1 and CDR2 are SGHTA and FQGNSA. CDR3 size: 13 residues. The CDR3 sequence is CASSLALAGELFF. The CDR3 region has the DNA TGTGCCAGCAGCTTAGCTCTCGCCGGGGAGCTGTTTTTT. Looking up the rest from reference TRBV7-2 and TRBJ2-2 gives the full variable domain: GAGVSQSPSNKVTEKGKDVELRCDPISGHTALYWYRQSLGQGLEFLIYFQGNSAPDKSGLPSDRFSAERTGGSVSTLTIQRTQQEDSAVYLCASSLALAGELFFGEGSRLTVL.

The V call is TRBV5-1, the J call TRBJ1-2, with D unresolved. V was clipped by 2 bases and J by 6 bases, with 14 bases between them. CDR1 SGHRS and CDR2 YFSETQ come from the germline V gene. The CDR3 loop spans 14 amino acids. In DNA form, the CDR3 reads TGCGCCAGCAGCTTCCATCAGGCTCTCAATGGCTACACCTTC. Amino acids: CASSFHQALNGYTF.

V and J are TRBV9 and TRBJ1-4; 10 nucleotides align to TRBD1. CDR1 is SGDLS and CDR2 is YYNGEE in the germline V gene. V was clipped by 3 bases and J by 4 bases; unmatched bases: 9. CDR3 length: 17 residues. The DNA for the CDR3 is TGTGCCAGCAGCGGGGCCGTGGACAGGGGGGATAATGAAAAACTGTTTTTT. Translating it yields CASSGAVDRGDNEKLFF.

This chain links TRBV7-6 with TRBJ1-1; no reliable D call. Germline CDR1 reads SGHVS; CDR2 reads FNYEAQ. V dropped 3 bases and J dropped 10 bases, with 9 bases sitting between them. The length of the CDR3 is 11 residues. The CDR3 sequence: CASSFPPGAFF. The CDR3 DNA sequence: TGTGCCAGCAGCTTTCCCCCGGGAGCTTTCTTT.